This entry is about one T cell receptor (beta chain). The antigen remains undetermined. Clones were read by immunoSEQ multiplex PCR, and TCRdb kept only the in-frame ones, dropping some. Of 45,000 to 60,000 clones in the sample, 79% are singletons; the top ten hold about 1%. The data stem from a study of OX40 agonist ivuxolimab in advanced cancers. At the level of the study: A male proportion of approximately 80% was recorded, with mean age about 62 years and range about 23 to 90. Whole-study results and caveats: Expanded clones belonging to CD8+ T cells outnumbered, on average, those of CD4+.

CDR3 length equals 13 residues. Per germline, CDR1 MNHNS and CDR2 SASEGT. V was clipped by 10 bases and J by 2 bases, with 14 bases between them. This clonotype originated in an adult with an advanced solid tumor such as melanoma, head and neck, liver or kidney cancer. V gene TRBV6-1 combines with J gene TRBJ2-5, with a possible D match to TRBD2 (7 bases). The specimen was CD4+ or CD8+ T cells sorted from blood, collected in a trial of the OX40 agonist ivuxolimab. CDR3 bases: TGTGCCAACTCGGGGGGCCCTCAAGAGACCCAGTACTTC. It codes for CANSGGPQETQYF.